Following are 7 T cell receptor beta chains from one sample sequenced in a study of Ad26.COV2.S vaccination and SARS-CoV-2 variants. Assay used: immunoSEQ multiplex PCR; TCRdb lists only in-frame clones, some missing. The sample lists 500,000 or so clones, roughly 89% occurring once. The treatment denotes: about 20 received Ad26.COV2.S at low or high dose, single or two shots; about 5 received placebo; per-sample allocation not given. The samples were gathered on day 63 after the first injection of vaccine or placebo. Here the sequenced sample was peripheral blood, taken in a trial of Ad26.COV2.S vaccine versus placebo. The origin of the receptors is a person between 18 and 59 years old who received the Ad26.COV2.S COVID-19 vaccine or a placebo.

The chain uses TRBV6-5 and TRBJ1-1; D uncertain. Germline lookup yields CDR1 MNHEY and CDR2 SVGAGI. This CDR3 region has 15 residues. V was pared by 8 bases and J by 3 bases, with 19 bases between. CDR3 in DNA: TGTGCCAGCCGGTTAAGCCTGGGGAGGTACACTGAAGCTTTCTTT. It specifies CASRLSLGRYTEAFF.

The CDR3 sequence is CASSSRQGMAFF. In DNA form, the CDR3 reads TGTGCCAGCAGCTCCCGACAGGGAATGGCTTTCTTT. The V call is TRBV7-2, the J call TRBJ1-1; 7 positions match TRBD1. The CDR3 has 12 residues. The junction had 7 bases not matched to a gene; V was cut back by 4 bases and J by 11 bases. The V gene's germline CDR1 is SGHTA and CDR2 FQGNSA. Full variable domain (rest looked up from reference TRBV7-2 and TRBJ1-1): GAGVSQSPSNKVTEKGKDVELRCDPISGHTALYWYRQSLGQGLEFLIYFQGNSAPDKSGLPSDRFSAERTGGSVSTLTIQRTQQEDSAVYLCASSSRQGMAFFGQGTRLTVV.

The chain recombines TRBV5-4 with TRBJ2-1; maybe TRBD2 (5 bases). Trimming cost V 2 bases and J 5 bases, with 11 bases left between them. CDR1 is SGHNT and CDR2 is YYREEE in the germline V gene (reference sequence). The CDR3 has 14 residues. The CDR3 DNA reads TGTGCCAGCAGCTTAAAGACTAACCACAATGAGCAGTTCTTC. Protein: CASSLKTNHNEQFF.

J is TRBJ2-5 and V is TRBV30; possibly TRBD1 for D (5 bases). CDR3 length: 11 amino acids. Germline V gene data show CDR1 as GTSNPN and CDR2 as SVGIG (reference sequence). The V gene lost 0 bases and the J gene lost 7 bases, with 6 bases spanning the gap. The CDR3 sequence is CAWSVTGTQYF. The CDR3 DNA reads TGTGCCTGGAGTGTAACAGGGACCCAGTACTTC.

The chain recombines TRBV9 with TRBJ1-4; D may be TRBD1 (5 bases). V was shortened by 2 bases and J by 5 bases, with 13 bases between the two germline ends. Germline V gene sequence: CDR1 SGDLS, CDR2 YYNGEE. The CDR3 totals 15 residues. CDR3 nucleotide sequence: TGTGCCAGCAGCGTCCTCGGGGCCTACAATGAAAAACTGTTTTTT. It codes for CASSVLGAYNEKLFF.

CDR3 coding DNA: TGTGCCAGCAGTTTAACGACAGGTCTCACAGATACGCAGTATTTT. The encoded protein is CASSLTTGLTDTQYF. The rearrangement links TRBV27 to TRBJ2-3; D may be TRBD1 (6 bases). The germline V gene has CDR1 MNHEY and CDR2 SMNVEV (reference sequence). The V end lost 2 bases, the J end lost 2 bases, and 11 bases lay between the germline ends. CDR3 length: 15 residues.

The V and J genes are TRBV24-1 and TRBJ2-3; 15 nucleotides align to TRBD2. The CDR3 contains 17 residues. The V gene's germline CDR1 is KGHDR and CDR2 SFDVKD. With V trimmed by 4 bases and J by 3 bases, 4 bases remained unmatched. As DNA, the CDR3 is TGTGCCACCAGTGACCCGGGGACTAGCGGGAGGACAGATACGCAGTATTTT. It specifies CATSDPGTSGRTDTQYF.